The source of this TCR beta chain is a study of T cells in localized non-small cell lung cancer. V lost 3 bases to trimming and J lost 4 bases; unmatched junction nucleotides: 8. The CDR3 loop spans 16 amino acids. CDR1 MGHRA and CDR2 YSYEKL come from the germline V gene. The assay was immunoSEQ multiplex PCR, and TCRdb's table has in-frame clones only and misses some. The sample contains 2,500 to 3,500 clones, roughly 26% of which appear only once. By frequency in the sample, this clone is medium-sized. This specimen consisted of normal lung tissue next to the tumor, obtained before any cancer treatment. This TCR was recovered from a male donor aged 60 or over with stage II lung adenocarcinoma. This rearrangement joins TRBV4-1 to TRBJ2-1, with 8 bases fitting TRBD2. CDR3 coding DNA: TGCGCCAGCAGCCAGTCTGTCGGGGGGGTTTACAATGAGCAGTTCTTC. Translated, it gives CASSQSVGGVYNEQFF.